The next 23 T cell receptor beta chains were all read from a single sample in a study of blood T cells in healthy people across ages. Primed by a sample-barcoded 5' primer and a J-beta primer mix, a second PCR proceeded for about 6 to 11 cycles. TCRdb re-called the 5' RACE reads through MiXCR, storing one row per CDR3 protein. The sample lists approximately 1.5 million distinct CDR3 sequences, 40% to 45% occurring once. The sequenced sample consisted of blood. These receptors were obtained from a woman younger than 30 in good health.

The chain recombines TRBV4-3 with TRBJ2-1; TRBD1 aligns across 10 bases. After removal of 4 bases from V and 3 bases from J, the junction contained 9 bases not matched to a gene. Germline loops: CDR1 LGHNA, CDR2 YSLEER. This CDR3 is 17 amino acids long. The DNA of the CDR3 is TGCGCCAGCAGCCCGAATTTGGGACAGGGGATCTACAATGAGCAGTTCTTC. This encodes CASSPNLGQGIYNEQFF.

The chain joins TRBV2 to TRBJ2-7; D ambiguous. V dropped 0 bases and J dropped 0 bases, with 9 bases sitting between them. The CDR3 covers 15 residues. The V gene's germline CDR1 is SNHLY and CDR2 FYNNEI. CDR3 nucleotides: TGTGCCAGCAGTGAAGCCACGCGCCTCTCCTACGAGCAGTACTTC. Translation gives CASSEATRLSYEQYF.

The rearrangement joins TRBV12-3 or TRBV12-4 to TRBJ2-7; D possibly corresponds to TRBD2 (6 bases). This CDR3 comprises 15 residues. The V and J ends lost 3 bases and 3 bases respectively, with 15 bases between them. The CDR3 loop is CASSFRFGGRYEQYF. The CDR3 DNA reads TGTGCCAGCAGTTTTAGGTTTGGAGGGCGCTACGAGCAGTACTTC.

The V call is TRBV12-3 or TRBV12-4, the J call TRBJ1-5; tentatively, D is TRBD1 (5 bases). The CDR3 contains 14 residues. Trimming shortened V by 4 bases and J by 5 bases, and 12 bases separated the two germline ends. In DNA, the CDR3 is TGTGCCAGCAGTTCTCTCGGGGGGGATCAGCCCCAGCATTTT. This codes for CASSSLGGDQPQHF.

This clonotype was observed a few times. The CDR3 DNA sequence: TGTGCCAGCAGTTTTCTTTATGAAGCTTTCTTT. It specifies CASSFLYEAFF. The rearrangement joins TRBV12-3 or TRBV12-4 to TRBJ1-1, with D unclear. The CDR3 length is 11 residues. V gave up 3 bases and J gave up 7 bases, with 6 bases separating them.

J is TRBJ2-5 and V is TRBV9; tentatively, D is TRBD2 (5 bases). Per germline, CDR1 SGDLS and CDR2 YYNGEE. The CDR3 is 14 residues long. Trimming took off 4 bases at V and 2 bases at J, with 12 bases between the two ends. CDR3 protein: CASSPILGQETQYF. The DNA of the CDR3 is TGTGCCAGCAGCCCTATACTAGGGCAAGAGACCCAGTACTTC.

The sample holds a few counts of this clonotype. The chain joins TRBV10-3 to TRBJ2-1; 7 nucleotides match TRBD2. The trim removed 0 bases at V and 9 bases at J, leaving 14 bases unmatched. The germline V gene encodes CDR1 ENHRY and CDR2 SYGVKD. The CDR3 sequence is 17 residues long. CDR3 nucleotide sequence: TGTGCCATCAGTGAGTCATTGCTAGCGGCGAAGGGTGGTGAGCAGTTCTTC. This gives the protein CAISESLLAAKGGEQFF.

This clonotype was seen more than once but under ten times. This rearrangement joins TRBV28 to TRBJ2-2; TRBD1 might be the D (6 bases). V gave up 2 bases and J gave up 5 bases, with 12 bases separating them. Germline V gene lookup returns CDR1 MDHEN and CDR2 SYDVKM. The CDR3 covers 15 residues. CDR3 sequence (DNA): TGTGCCAGCAGTTTAAGGGGGTTGAGAACCGGGGAGCTGTTTTTT. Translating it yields CASSLRGLRTGELFF.

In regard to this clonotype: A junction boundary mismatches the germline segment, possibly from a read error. The CDR3 protein is CANSEASGSPYEQYF. CDR3 DNA: TGTGCCAACAGTGAAGCTAGCGGGAGCCCCTACGAGCAGTACTTC. V is TRBV6-1 and J is TRBJ2-7; 10 nucleotides match TRBD2. Germline V gene lookup returns CDR1 MNHNS and CDR2 SASEGT. The CDR3 totals 15 residues.

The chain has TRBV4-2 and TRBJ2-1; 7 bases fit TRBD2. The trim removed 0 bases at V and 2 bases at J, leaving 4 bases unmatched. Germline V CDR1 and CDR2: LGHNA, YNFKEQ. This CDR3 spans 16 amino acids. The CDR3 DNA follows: TGTGCCAGCAGCCAAGAAGGTGGGAGGGCCTACAATGAGCAGTTCTTC. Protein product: CASSQEGGRAYNEQFF.

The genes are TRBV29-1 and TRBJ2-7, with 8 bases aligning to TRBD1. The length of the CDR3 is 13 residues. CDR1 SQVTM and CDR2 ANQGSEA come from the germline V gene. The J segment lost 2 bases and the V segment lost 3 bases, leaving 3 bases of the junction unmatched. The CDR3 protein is CSVDGTGPYEQYF. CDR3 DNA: TGCAGCGTTGATGGGACAGGTCCCTACGAGCAGTACTTC.

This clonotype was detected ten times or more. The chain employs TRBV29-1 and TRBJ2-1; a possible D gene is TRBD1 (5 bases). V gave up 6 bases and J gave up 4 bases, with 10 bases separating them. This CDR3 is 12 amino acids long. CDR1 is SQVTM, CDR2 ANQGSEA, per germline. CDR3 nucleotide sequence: TGCAGCGTCGCCAAGGGGTACAATGAGCAGTTCTTC. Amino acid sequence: CSVAKGYNEQFF.

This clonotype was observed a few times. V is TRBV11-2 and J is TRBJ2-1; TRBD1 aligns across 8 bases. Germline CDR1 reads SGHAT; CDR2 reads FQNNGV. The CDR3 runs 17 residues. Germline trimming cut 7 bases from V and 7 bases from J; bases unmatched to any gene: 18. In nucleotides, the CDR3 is TGTGCCAGCAAGGACGCCCCCAGGACAGGGAGAGTGAATGAGCAGTTCTTC. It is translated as CASKDAPRTGRVNEQFF.

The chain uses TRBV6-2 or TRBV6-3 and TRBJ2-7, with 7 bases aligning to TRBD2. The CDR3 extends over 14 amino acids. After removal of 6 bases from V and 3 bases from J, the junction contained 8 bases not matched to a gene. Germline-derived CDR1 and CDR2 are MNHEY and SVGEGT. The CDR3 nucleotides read TGTGCCAGCAGCCGGAGCGGGAAAAACTACGAGCAGTACTTC. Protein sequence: CASSRSGKNYEQYF.

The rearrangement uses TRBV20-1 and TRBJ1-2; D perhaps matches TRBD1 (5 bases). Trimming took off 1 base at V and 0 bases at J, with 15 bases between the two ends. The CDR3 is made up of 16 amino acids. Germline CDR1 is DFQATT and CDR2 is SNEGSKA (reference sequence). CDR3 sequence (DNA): TGCAGTGCTAGAGCCGAGGGGAGCGGAGCTAACTATGGCTACACCTTC. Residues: CSARAEGSGANYGYTF.

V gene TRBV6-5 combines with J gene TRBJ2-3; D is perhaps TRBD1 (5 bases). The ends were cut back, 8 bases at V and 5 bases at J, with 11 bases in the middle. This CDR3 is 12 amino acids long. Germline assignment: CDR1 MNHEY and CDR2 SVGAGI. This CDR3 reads CASFSQGDTQYF. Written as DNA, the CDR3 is TGTGCCAGCTTTTCCCAGGGAGATACGCAGTATTTT.

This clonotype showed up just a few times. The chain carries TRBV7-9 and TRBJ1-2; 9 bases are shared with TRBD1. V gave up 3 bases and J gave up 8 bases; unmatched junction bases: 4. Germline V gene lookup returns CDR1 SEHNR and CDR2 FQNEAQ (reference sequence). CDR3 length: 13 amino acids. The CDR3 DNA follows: TGTGCCAGCAGCTTCTGGGACAGGGAAGGCTACACCTTC. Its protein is CASSFWDREGYTF.

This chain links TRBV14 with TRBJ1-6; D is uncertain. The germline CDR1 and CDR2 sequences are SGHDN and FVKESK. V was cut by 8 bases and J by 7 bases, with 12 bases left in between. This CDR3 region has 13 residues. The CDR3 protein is CASRRPGNSPLHF. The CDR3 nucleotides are TGTGCCAGCCGGCGGCCGGGGAATTCACCCCTCCACTTT. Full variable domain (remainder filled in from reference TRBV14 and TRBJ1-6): EAGVTQFPSHSVIEKGQTVTLRCDPISGHDNLYWYRRVMGKEIKFLLHFVKESKQDESGMPNNRFLAERTGGTYSTLKVQPAELEDSGVYFCASRRPGNSPLHFGNGTRLTVT.

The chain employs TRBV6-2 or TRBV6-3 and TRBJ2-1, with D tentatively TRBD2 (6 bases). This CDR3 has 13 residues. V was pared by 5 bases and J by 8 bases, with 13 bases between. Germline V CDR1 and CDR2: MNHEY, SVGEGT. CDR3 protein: CASSTQSGDEQFF. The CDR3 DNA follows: TGTGCCAGCAGTACCCAGTCGGGGGATGAGCAGTTCTTC.

In DNA, the CDR3 is TGCAGCGTCGGCCGACTAGCTGATCTCGAGCAGTTCTTC. It is translated as CSVGRLADLEQFF. The rearrangement joins TRBV29-1 to TRBJ2-1, with 7 bases lining up with TRBD2. J gave up 10 bases and V 6 bases, and 12 bases lay outside the gene matches. CDR3 length: 13 residues. Per germline, CDR1 SQVTM and CDR2 ANQGSEA.

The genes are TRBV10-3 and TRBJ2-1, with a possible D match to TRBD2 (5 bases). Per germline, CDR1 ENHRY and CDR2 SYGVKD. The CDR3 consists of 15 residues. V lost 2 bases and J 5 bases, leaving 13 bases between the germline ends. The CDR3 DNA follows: TGTGCCATCAGTGAGACTACTAGTTTCCACAATGAGCAGTTCTTC. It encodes CAISETTSFHNEQFF.

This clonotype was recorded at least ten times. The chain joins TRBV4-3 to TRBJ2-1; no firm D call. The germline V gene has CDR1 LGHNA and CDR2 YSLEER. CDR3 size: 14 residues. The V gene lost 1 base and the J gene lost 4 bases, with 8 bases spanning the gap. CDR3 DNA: TGCGCCAGCAGCCAAGCACGGTGGTACAATGAGCAGTTCTTC. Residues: CASSQARWYNEQFF.

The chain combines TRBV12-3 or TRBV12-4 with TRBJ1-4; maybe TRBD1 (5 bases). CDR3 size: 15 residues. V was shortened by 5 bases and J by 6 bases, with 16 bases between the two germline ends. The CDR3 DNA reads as TGTGCCAGCAGTCCCGGGGGGAGAGGGGATGAAAAACTGTTTTTT. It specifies CASSPGGRGDEKLFF.